This record concerns one T cell receptor beta chain sequence. The antigen it binds to is not known. The record has no base qualities; no much larger clone is one base away. This sample is part of a study of cytomegalovirus exposure and HLA in healthy donors (dated by TCRdb to about 2017). About the study as a whole: In an earlier analysis of roughly 500 of the donors, approximately 260 Gb of sequence data and 100 million or so unique TCR beta sequences from about 190 million T cells were reported. The study used immunosequencing to profile the T cell repertoires of about 670 subjects and linked those repertoires to cytomegalovirus serostatus. A later analysis re-analyzed previously published TCR beta repertoires from approximately 700 donors and added high-resolution HLA genotyping to study TCR occurrence patterns. Among under 450 genotyped donors of the cohort, an average of roughly 240,000 unique TCR beta nucleotide sequences were sequenced per donor, roughly 20% of them non-productive. The study aimed to test whether signatures of past pathogen exposure could be identified by cataloging public T cell receptors. Both class I and class II loci were covered by HLA typing, at four-digit resolution. Alongside the repertoire data, information on donor age, sex, ethnicity and CMV serostatus was compiled. Every repertoire in the discovery cohort had been generated on one and the same sequencing platform. Of the roughly 400 genotyped donors, approximately 80% were placed in the genetic ancestry cluster associated with self-reported Caucasian donors. Along with the approximately 700-subject first cohort, a separate validation cohort of around 110 different subjects was used. Typing coverage differed by locus: A, B, C, DRB1 and DQB1 were typed in roughly 629-630 donors, DQA1 in 500 to 550, DPA1 in 600 to 610, and DPB1 in just under 490. To predict cytomegalovirus infection status, the study brought together high-throughput TCR immunosequencing, statistical association of individual TCRs with disease status, and machine learning. The later analysis used no new phenotypic data to find candidate immune exposures, relying instead on TCR beta sequences and their occurrence across donors. Four or five DR-DQ haplotypes were handled as single units for association and clustering because linkage in the cohort was strong. Roughly 300 gigabases of sequencing data and roughly 90 million unique TCR sequences were included in an early release covering about 700 HLA-typed donors. An earlier analysis of around 580 of the donors used high-throughput TCR beta sequencing to judge whether each TCR beta V gene segment behaved as functional or pseudogenic. A later genetic analysis used genome-wide SNP genotypes for about 65% of the roughly 670 donors, treating that subset as a discovery cohort. Here is what the overall study found, with its caveats: Most TCR sequences were observed very rarely across donors, whereas some public TCRs were present in many individuals. In a later analysis, HLA-associated TCR beta chains were found to be more clonally expanded and to have lower generation probabilities than equally common non-associated chains. When HLA alleles, especially DR and DQ, strongly co-occurred, TCR associations were difficult to assign to individual alleles. The classifier was reported to diagnose cytomegalovirus status with high specificity and sensitivity in both the original and validation cohorts. The only immune exposure information available for the cohort was CMV serostatus. Some IMGT-functional V segments, including TRBV6-2 and TRBV6-3, could not be distinguished by the 87-base-pair reads and were therefore excluded. The presence/absence analyses assumed that sequencing depth was roughly uniform across donors, and that assumption may not be true. In a later genetic analysis, a missense DCLRE1C variant was associated with V-gene and J-gene trimming of TCR beta chains, and the association was replicated in an independent cohort. In a later analysis, most CMV-associated TCR beta chains were found to appear HLA-restricted, with HLA associations seemingly driven largely by CMV exposure. The earlier analysis of approximately 560 of the donors excluded over 15 rarely observed V segments, including chromosome 9 orphons, because counts were too low. According to a later genetic analysis, donors in an Asian-associated ancestry cluster had fewer N-insertions in productive TCRs than the approximately 610-donor mean. It was suggested by the authors that the approach could potentially be generalized to other disease states and immunological phenotypes. The study listed 150 to 200 TCR beta chains as associated with cytomegalovirus. This cohort had only TCR beta chains sequenced, and the lack of alpha or paired-chain data limited which features could be detected. In a later analysis, 16,951 TCR beta sequences were associated with specific HLA alleles at a false discovery rate of 0.05. According to a later analysis, parvovirus B19, influenza, CMV and Epstein-Barr virus appeared linked to several top co-occurrence clusters. A cluster of highly shared sequence variants was judged likely to represent a technical artifact of the sequencing pipeline. Because HLA typing was unavailable for some donors at each locus, only the typed subset was used in association tests. Three of the identified cytomegalovirus-associated TCR beta chains were confirmed in vitro to be specific for cytomegalovirus antigens. A later analysis found that TCR association rates varied across HLA loci, with DRB1 alleles showing the most associated TCRs and HLA-C alleles the fewest. Correlated functional status among segregating V segments might be attributable to linkage disequilibrium, but an unknown experimental factor could not be ruled out. A further reported finding was that TCR beta sequences accurately predicted the HLA-A and HLA-B alleles for most subjects in the first cohort. In an earlier analysis of 500 to 650 of the donors, most TCR beta V segments appeared in productive rearrangements about 87% or about 30% of the time, broadly matching IMGT annotations.

The cohort consisted of 600 or so healthy bone marrow donors. Cohort members were all nominally healthy when sampled, although unrecorded immune exposures were likely present. The donor was CMV seronegative and belonged to the group of approximately 320 seronegative cohort members. A peripheral blood sample was collected from each donor, and TCR beta sequencing was performed on peripheral blood mononuclear cells. The Qiagen DNeasy Blood Extraction Kit was used to extract genomic DNA from the blood cell samples. The protocol used for the library was the immunoSEQ multiplex PCR assay. For the multiplex PCR, a mixture combining 60 forward primers for TCR Vbeta segments and 13 reverse primers for TCR Jbeta segments was used. The CDR3 region of rearranged TCR beta genes was amplified from genomic DNA by a multiplex PCR assay. On the Illumina HiSeq System, the amplified TCR beta libraries were sequenced as 87-base-pair reads. Per the authors' processing: A later analysis tallied 80 million to 95 million unique TCR beta chains across the roughly 610 repertoires, and 10 million to 11 million of those chains were shared by two or more donors. A nearest-neighbor algorithm error-corrected the raw reads and collapsed the reads into unique sequences, merging closely related sequences to remove PCR and sequencing errors. To assign V, D and J gene segments, CDR3 sequences were aligned to IMGT reference sequences. For a sequence to be retained, a match of at least six nucleotides to both a V gene segment and a J gene segment was required. Rearrangements were called productive when the CDR3 lacked stop codons and stayed in frame with V and J; all others were non-productive. Following IMGT convention, CDR3 was defined as the stretch from the second conserved V-encoded cysteine up to the conserved J-encoded phenylalanine. In an earlier analysis of around 640 of the donors, sequences lacking an unambiguous match to a single V gene segment were excluded. In an earlier analysis of 500 to 750 of the donors, V segments were called functional above 56.7% productive rearrangements and were called segregating when the between-donor standard deviation exceeded 5%. To diagnose cytomegalovirus status from the catalog of TCR beta chain sequences, a statistical classification framework was built. V and J gene assignment, in a later analysis, came from comparing TCR nucleotide sequences with IMGT/GENE-DB human TR gene sequences. A later analysis assigned CDR3 sequences and most-parsimonious VDJ recombination scenarios with the TCRdist pipeline. In a later analysis, each TCR beta chain was defined by its CDR3 amino acid sequence together with its V-gene family, and reads without a unique V-gene family were excluded. In a later analysis, 500 to 650 highly shared, low-generation-probability nucleotide sequences were removed to address suspected cross-contamination and a sequencing artifact. A later analysis calculated a clonal expansion index for each public chain from normalized within-repertoire ranks of inferred template counts. A later analysis computed generation probabilities with a VDJ recombination model fitted to out-of-frame rearrangements, and checked the results against IGoR. A later analysis scored TCR-TCR, TCR-HLA and TCR-CMV co-occurrence with hypergeometric tests, applying a repertoire-size bias correction to TCR pairs. A later analysis estimated false discovery rates by permuting HLA or CMV assignments 20 times. In a later analysis, co-occurring TCRs were grouped using DBSCAN, with TCRdist sequence similarity added in when clustering inside HLA-allele-positive subsets. For co-occurrence clustering, repertoires with fewer than 30,000 or more than 120,000 public chains were excluded, along with 4 to 6 repertoires with anomalous nucleotide sharing. This immuneACCESS table, as held by TCRdb, lists in-frame sequences with V and J called but not all clones. Of the missing ones, under half trace to an unresolved V gene in checked studies; the others have no known cause. The DNA was the basis for D and trimming; V, J and clone size are from that table. The sample table shows roughly 200,000 clones, and around 77% are seen once. The ten biggest clones cover around 2.4% of the sample.

Via the germline V gene, CDR1 is MNHEY and CDR2 SVGAGI. The CDR3 sequence holds 15 residues, the cysteine and phenylalanine included. CDR3 DNA is the only sequence kept; it has 45 bases, read in frame from the first base. The junction shows trimming of 4 bases on V and 0 bases on J, plus 12 bases between the germline ends. The receptor comes from a man aged 55 to 70 in good health and CMV-seronegative. The sequence is built from TRBV6-5 and TRBJ1-2; matching of 6 bases hints at TRBD1 as the D gene. The sample was PBMCs. The CDR3 region has the sequence CASSLGGPTNYGYTF. The bases read TGTGCCAGCAGTTTGGGGGGGCCTACTAACTATGGCTACACCTTC.